This T cell receptor beta chain was profiled in a study of blood T cell repertoires in COVID-19. Overall study context: Acute and convalescent COVID-19 samples came from the United States, Italy and Spain. In each case, the material was cDNA or gDNA derived from T cells, B-cell-depleted T cells, or PBMCs.

This table comes from immunoSEQ multiplex PCR, and its TCRdb copy is limited to in-frame clones, with some not included. The sample consists of roughly 66,000 clones, about 80% of them appearing once. The V gene's germline CDR1 is SGHTA and CDR2 FQGTGA. This CDR3 comprises 15 residues. J was trimmed by 6 bases and V by 3 bases; bases with no gene match: 9. The source is a woman aged 60-75 years with acute or convalescent COVID-19. The sample taken for sequencing was peripheral blood. The chain couples TRBV7-3 to TRBJ1-2, with 8 bases fitting TRBD1. The CDR3 DNA is TGTGCCAGCAGCTTGGCAGCAGGGGGCGTAGATGGCTACACCTTC. This gives the protein CASSLAAGGVDGYTF.